Listed below are T cell receptor beta chains from one sample, sequenced in a study of T cell responses to AZD1222 COVID-19 vaccine. Profiling relied on immunoSEQ multiplex PCR, and the TCRdb table lists in-frame clones only, not all of them. The data show under 110,000 clones, around 87% seen once. The sample was peripheral blood, taken 28 days after the second AZD1222 dose. Receptor source: an adult who received the AZD1222 COVID-19 vaccine. Both conserved end residues are part of each CDR3. The order of the fields is CDR3 DNA, CDR3 protein, clone size, V gene, J gene, D gene. The D gene is left open where the match is weak. Not every row has a clone size; where given, it reads once, few, many or a size class.

CDR3nt: TGTGCCAGCAGCCGGGACAGGCTTTCCTACGAGCAGTACTTC; CDR3aa: CASSRDRLSYEQYF; abundance: once; v_gene: TRBV7-3; j_gene: TRBJ2-7; d_gene: TRBD1
CDR3nt: TGTGCCAGCAACGGAGGACTATCCGCCAGTAGGGATGAGCAGTTCTTC; CDR3aa: CASNGGLSASRDEQFF; abundance: -; v_gene: TRBV13; j_gene: TRBJ2-1; d_gene: -
CDR3nt: TGTGCCAGCAGAGTGACTAGCGGGGGGGACACCGGGGAGCTGTTTTTT; CDR3aa: CASRVTSGGDTGELFF; abundance: -; v_gene: TRBV7-9; j_gene: TRBJ2-2; d_gene: TRBD2
CDR3nt: TGTGCCTGGCGACAGTCTTTGAACACTGAAGCTTTCTTT; CDR3aa: CAWRQSLNTEAFF; abundance: -; v_gene: TRBV30; j_gene: TRBJ1-1; d_gene: -
CDR3nt: TGTGCCAGTAAGGACCTTGGTGGGGGCACAGATACGCAGTATTTT; CDR3aa: CASKDLGGGTDTQYF; abundance: -; v_gene: TRBV2; j_gene: TRBJ2-3; d_gene: -
CDR3nt: TGTGCCAGCAGCCCCCTTGACAGGGGGCATCGAGGAAACACCATATATTTT; CDR3aa: CASSPLDRGHRGNTIYF; abundance: -; v_gene: TRBV14; j_gene: TRBJ1-3; d_gene: TRBD1
CDR3nt: TGTGCCAGCAGCTTACGGCCCCCCTCCCTCGAGCAGTACTTC; CDR3aa: CASSLRPPSLEQYF; abundance: -; v_gene: TRBV7-8; j_gene: TRBJ2-7; d_gene: -
CDR3nt: TGTGCCAGTTCGACATACACCACTAGCGGGGGGGAGACCCAGTACTTC; CDR3aa: CASSTYTTSGGETQYF; abundance: -; v_gene: TRBV27; j_gene: TRBJ2-5; d_gene: TRBD2
CDR3nt: TGTGCCAGTAGTATGACAGGGGGTGTGAGCACCGGGGAGCTGTTTTTT; CDR3aa: CASSMTGGVSTGELFF; abundance: -; v_gene: TRBV19; j_gene: TRBJ2-2; d_gene: TRBD1
CDR3nt: TGTGCCACCACCTCACCTAGCGGTTCCTACGAGCAGTACTTC; CDR3aa: CATTSPSGSYEQYF; abundance: -; v_gene: TRBV19; j_gene: TRBJ2-7; d_gene: TRBD2
CDR3nt: TGTGCCAGCAGCTCAACTCCCGTAACAGGGGAACAGCCCCAGCATTTT; CDR3aa: CASSSTPVTGEQPQHF; abundance: -; v_gene: TRBV28; j_gene: TRBJ1-5; d_gene: TRBD1
CDR3nt: TGTGCCAGTACCCTAGCGGGAGCGAACATTCAGTACTTC; CDR3aa: CASTLAGANIQYF; abundance: -; v_gene: TRBV19; j_gene: TRBJ2-4; d_gene: TRBD2
CDR3nt: TGTGCCAGCAGTTTACCGGGCACTGAAGCTTTCTTT; CDR3aa: CASSLPGTEAFF; abundance: -; v_gene: TRBV27; j_gene: TRBJ1-1; d_gene: -
CDR3nt: TGTGCCAGCAGCCTAACGGGACTAAGGTTGGGGGAGCAGTACTTC; CDR3aa: CASSLTGLRLGEQYF; abundance: -; v_gene: TRBV5-6; j_gene: TRBJ2-7; d_gene: TRBD2
CDR3nt: TGTGCCTGGAGTGCTCTCGGGACTTATTCCTACAATGAGCAGTTCTTC; CDR3aa: CAWSALGTYSYNEQFF; abundance: -; v_gene: TRBV30; j_gene: TRBJ2-1; d_gene: -
CDR3nt: TGCGCCAGCAGCCCGGACCGACAGGGAAGTACTGAAGCTTTCTTT; CDR3aa: CASSPDRQGSTEAFF; abundance: -; v_gene: TRBV5-1; j_gene: TRBJ1-1; d_gene: TRBD1
CDR3nt: TGTGCCAGCTCACCGGGACAGGGGTATCAGCCCCAGCATTTT; CDR3aa: CASSPGQGYQPQHF; abundance: once; v_gene: TRBV18; j_gene: TRBJ1-5; d_gene: TRBD1
CDR3nt: TGTGCCAGCTCCGGGACAGGGTTCGGTGGCTACACCTTC; CDR3aa: CASSGTGFGGYTF; abundance: -; v_gene: TRBV6-5; j_gene: TRBJ1-2; d_gene: TRBD1
CDR3nt: TGCGCCAGCAGCTTGGGCCCCGCTCTGAACATTCAGTACTTC; CDR3aa: CASSLGPALNIQYF; abundance: -; v_gene: TRBV5-1; j_gene: TRBJ2-4; d_gene: -
CDR3nt: TGCGCCAGCAGCTCGGACCTCGGGACAGCTAACACTGAAGCTTTCTTT; CDR3aa: CASSSDLGTANTEAFF; abundance: -; v_gene: TRBV5-1; j_gene: TRBJ1-1; d_gene: TRBD1
CDR3nt: TGTGCCAGCAGCTTCGACAGGGGGAACACTGAAGCTTTCTTT; CDR3aa: CASSFDRGNTEAFF; abundance: -; v_gene: TRBV5-4; j_gene: TRBJ1-1; d_gene: TRBD1
CDR3nt: TGTGCCAGAAGCTTTTCAAGCGGCACTTCCCCCGGGGAGCTGTTTTTT; CDR3aa: CARSFSSGTSPGELFF; abundance: -; v_gene: TRBV5-3; j_gene: TRBJ2-2; d_gene: -
CDR3nt: TGTGCCAGCGGATCAGAGCCCACCGGGGAGCTGTTTTTT; CDR3aa: CASGSEPTGELFF; abundance: -; v_gene: TRBV6-6; j_gene: TRBJ2-2; d_gene: -
CDR3nt: TGTGCCAGCAGCCTCACTAGCGGGAGGTTTAATGAGCAGTTCTTC; CDR3aa: CASSLTSGRFNEQFF; abundance: -; v_gene: TRBV4-2; j_gene: TRBJ2-1; d_gene: TRBD2
CDR3nt: TGTGCCAGCAGGGAAGGACTAGCGCGTGCCTACGAGCAGTACTTC; CDR3aa: CASREGLARAYEQYF; abundance: few; v_gene: TRBV2; j_gene: TRBJ2-7; d_gene: TRBD2
CDR3nt: TGTGCCAGCAGCTCCAGGGGGCGGGAAAAACTGTTTTTT; CDR3aa: CASSSRGREKLFF; abundance: -; v_gene: TRBV7-2; j_gene: TRBJ1-4; d_gene: TRBD1
CDR3nt: TGTGCCAGCAGCCCGACAGGGGGTAGTTACGGCTACACCTTC; CDR3aa: CASSPTGGSYGYTF; abundance: -; v_gene: TRBV14; j_gene: TRBJ1-2; d_gene: TRBD1
CDR3nt: TGTGCCAGCAGCCCACGATGGGGCGGCACAGATACGCAGTATTTT; CDR3aa: CASSPRWGGTDTQYF; abundance: -; v_gene: TRBV3-1/TRBV3-2; j_gene: TRBJ2-3; d_gene: -
CDR3nt: TGTGCCAGCAGTGCATGGAGGGAAGTAGAATATGGCTACACCTTC; CDR3aa: CASSAWREVEYGYTF; abundance: -; v_gene: TRBV2; j_gene: TRBJ1-2; d_gene: -
CDR3nt: TGTGCCAGCAGCCGACAGGGAGCGAACACCGGGGAGCTGTTTTTT; CDR3aa: CASSRQGANTGELFF; abundance: -; v_gene: TRBV9; j_gene: TRBJ2-2; d_gene: TRBD1
CDR3nt: TGTGCCAGCAGTTTGGGACTAGCGGGAGGTCCCTACGAGCAGTACTTC; CDR3aa: CASSLGLAGGPYEQYF; abundance: -; v_gene: TRBV27; j_gene: TRBJ2-7; d_gene: TRBD2
CDR3nt: TGTGCCTGGAGTGTATTGGGAGGGAAGGGTGAAGCTTTCTTT; CDR3aa: CAWSVLGGKGEAFF; abundance: -; v_gene: TRBV30; j_gene: TRBJ1-1; d_gene: -
CDR3nt: TGCGCCAGCAGACAGGATTACAATGAGCAGTTCTTC; CDR3aa: CASRQDYNEQFF; abundance: -; v_gene: TRBV10-2; j_gene: TRBJ2-1; d_gene: -
CDR3nt: TGTGCCAGCAGTGAACCCAGGGGGAGGCACACTGAAGCTTTCTTT; CDR3aa: CASSEPRGRHTEAFF; abundance: -; v_gene: TRBV6-1; j_gene: TRBJ1-1; d_gene: TRBD1
CDR3nt: TGTGCCAGCAGCCGAGGACAGGCCTCTGGAAACACCATATATTTT; CDR3aa: CASSRGQASGNTIYF; abundance: -; v_gene: TRBV3-1/TRBV3-2; j_gene: TRBJ1-3; d_gene: TRBD1
CDR3nt: TGCGCCAGCAGCCCAAGCGGGAGGGAAAAATACGAGCAGTACTTC; CDR3aa: CASSPSGREKYEQYF; abundance: -; v_gene: TRBV4-3; j_gene: TRBJ2-7; d_gene: TRBD2
CDR3nt: TGTGCCAGCAGTTTAGGGGGGGCGCAAACTCAGCCCCAGCATTTT; CDR3aa: CASSLGGAQTQPQHF; abundance: -; v_gene: TRBV28; j_gene: TRBJ1-5; d_gene: -
CDR3nt: TGTGCCAGCAGCTTAAGGGGTTTCTGGCAGCCCCAGCATTTT; CDR3aa: CASSLRGFWQPQHF; abundance: few; v_gene: TRBV7-8; j_gene: TRBJ1-5; d_gene: -
CDR3nt: TGTGCCAGAAGCTTCTCAGGACTAGCGGTTCCTCAAGAGACCCAGTACTTC; CDR3aa: CARSFSGLAVPQETQYF; abundance: -; v_gene: TRBV5-3; j_gene: TRBJ2-5; d_gene: TRBD2
CDR3nt: TGTGCCAGCAGCTTTGCGAGCGGTTACAATGAGCAGTTCTTC; CDR3aa: CASSFASGYNEQFF; abundance: -; v_gene: TRBV5-4; j_gene: TRBJ2-1; d_gene: -
CDR3nt: TGTGCCAGCAGCAACAGACTAGCGGGAGATACGCAGTATTTT; CDR3aa: CASSNRLAGDTQYF; abundance: -; v_gene: TRBV11-2; j_gene: TRBJ2-3; d_gene: TRBD2